This passage covers 10 T cell receptor beta chains from one sample sequenced in a study of regulatory T cells in long-lasting Graves disease. CDR3 regions were amplified by Arm-PCR using iRepertoire HTBI primers to build TCR beta libraries. TCRdb independently ran MiXCR on the multiplex PCR reads; one entry per CDR3 protein. The sample lists around 420,000 distinct CDR3 sequences, 15% to 17% occurring once. Sample time point: newly diagnosed GD, antithyroid drugs for less than 3 months. PBMC-derived RNA was used for the TCR library. Specimen: peripheral blood mononuclear cells (PBMCs), collected at new diagnosis, from a patient treated with antithyroid drugs. These receptor sequences come from a female donor with Graves disease.

The table lists this clonotype with a few counts. This sequence joins TRBV27 and TRBJ1-4; TRBD1 might be the D (6 bases). The germline V gene has CDR1 MNHEY and CDR2 SMNVEV (reference sequence). V shed 3 bases and J shed 12 bases, with 17 bases lying between them. The CDR3 extends over 14 amino acids. The CDR3 DNA is TGTGCCAGCAGTTTTTTGTGGGGGGCTGGGGAACTGTTTTTT. It codes for CASSFLWGAGELFF.

This clonotype was found many times. V usage is TRBV7-9 and J usage is TRBJ2-7; TRBD1 is a possible D gene (6 bases). The V end was cut by 0 bases, the J end by 5 bases, with 11 bases between. CDR1 and CDR2 from the germline V gene are SEHNR and FQNEAQ (reference sequence). The CDR3 has 14 residues. The CDR3 loop is CASSLAGTLHEQYF. The CDR3 DNA reads TGTGCCAGCAGCTTAGCGGGGACACTCCACGAGCAGTACTTC. The complete variable domain, with remaining parts taken from reference TRBV7-9 and TRBJ2-7, reads DTGVSQNPRHKITKRGQNVTFRCDPISEHNRLYWYRQTLGQGPEFLTYFQNEAQLEKSRLLSDRFSAERPKGSFSTLEIQRTEQGDSAMYLCASSLAGTLHEQYFGPGTRLTVT.

In this sample, this clonotype turned up many times. The rearrangement uses TRBV28 and TRBJ2-7; 8 bases are a match to TRBD1. Germline CDR1 MDHEN, CDR2 SYDVKM. V lost 4 bases to trimming and J lost 0 bases; unmatched junction nucleotides: 8. The length of the CDR3 is 16 residues. CDR3 DNA sequence: TGTGCCAGCAGTTCGCAGGGGGCCCGCCGCTCCTACGAGCAGTACTTC. It specifies CASSSQGARRSYEQYF.

The rearrangement joins TRBV7-9 to TRBJ2-1; 7 bases fit TRBD1. Germline V gene lookup returns CDR1 SEHNR and CDR2 FQNEAQ (reference sequence). CDR3 length: 14 residues. Trimming at V came to 8 bases and at J to 7 bases, leaving 11 bases not matched to a gene. The CDR3 DNA sequence: TGTGCCAGCGGCGACAGGGTTAGTTCGAATGAGCAGTTCTTC. Encoded protein: CASGDRVSSNEQFF.

Comments on this clonotype: This likely stems from a read error, as it lies one base from a far larger clone. Since the CDR3 does not end with the conserved phenylalanine or tryptophan, this likely comes from a read error. This chain connects TRBV6-1 to TRBJ1-5; 9 bases agree with TRBD1. In germline, CDR1 is MNHNS, CDR2 SASEGT. V was clipped by 6 bases and J by 2 bases; unmatched bases: 5. The CDR3 is 15 amino acids. The CDR3: CASSPTGGGNQPQHL. Written as DNA, the CDR3 is TGTGCCAGCAGCCCGACAGGGGGAGGCAATCAGCCCCAGCATTTA.

This clonotype occurred many times. The V gene is TRBV6-5, the J gene TRBJ2-4; a possible D gene is TRBD1 (6 bases). Germline assignment: CDR1 MNHEY and CDR2 SVGAGI. V lost 4 bases and J 0 bases, leaving 13 bases between the germline ends. This CDR3 is built from 16 residues. CDR3: CASSSGGYGAKNIQYF. Here the CDR3 DNA reads TGTGCCAGCAGTTCTGGGGGCTATGGAGCCAAAAACATTCAGTACTTC.

This clonotype was found many times. The chain has TRBV19 and TRBJ1-2; D is possibly TRBD1 (6 bases). The V gene lost 3 bases and the J gene lost 1 base, with 12 bases spanning the gap. Germline-derived CDR1 and CDR2 are LNHDA and SQIVND (reference sequence). The CDR3 is 15 amino acids. As DNA, the CDR3 is TGTGCCAGTAGTATCTCTGGCAGGGGTAACTATGGCTACACCTTC. As protein: CASSISGRGNYGYTF.

This clonotype was seen many times. V and J are TRBV6-2 or TRBV6-3 and TRBJ1-1, with a weak D call TRBD1 (6 bases). V was clipped by 2 bases and J by 7 bases, with 17 bases between them. Germline lookup yields CDR1 MNHEY and CDR2 SVGEGT. The CDR3 is 15 residues long. The CDR3 loop reads CASSYAMDEGDEAFF. The CDR3 nucleotides read TGTGCCAGCAGTTACGCGATGGACGAGGGGGATGAAGCTTTCTTT.

On this clonotype: At one end the junction does not follow the germline gene, possibly because of a read error. The rearrangement joins TRBV18 to TRBJ1-4; 9 bases match TRBD1. From germline, CDR1 is KGHSH and CDR2 LQKENI. The CDR3 is 16 residues long. The chain's CDR3 is CAGSPISGTGLEKLFF. DNA for the CDR3: TGTGCCGGCTCACCGATATCCGGGACAGGGTTGGAAAAACTGTTTTTT.

This clonotype showed up many times. The V and J genes are TRBV7-9 and TRBJ2-1, with TRBD1 matching 9 bases. V lost 4 bases, J lost 10 bases, and 2 bases stayed unmatched. The CDR3 has 12 residues. CDR1 SEHNR and CDR2 FQNEAQ come from the germline V gene (reference sequence). CDR3 DNA sequence: TGTGCCAGCAGCTGGGGACAGGGCGAGCAGTTCTTC. Translating gives CASSWGQGEQFF.